Listed below are T cell receptor beta chains from one sample, sequenced in a study of T cell responses to AZD1222 COVID-19 vaccine. Repertoires were generated with immunoSEQ multiplex PCR, while TCRdb's copy carries only in-frame clones and drops some. Of roughly 160,000 clones listed, just over 90% are singletons. This specimen was peripheral blood, taken on day 0 of AZD1222 vaccination. The receptors originated from an adult in good health. Each CDR3 is given without its conserved first and last residue. Fields, in order: V gene, D gene, J gene, CDR3 protein. D genes are given only for firm matches.

>TRBV30|TRBD2|TRBJ2-4
AWSDMRGYSKNIQY
>TRBV27|TRBD2|TRBJ2-7
ASSPSGTSSYEQY
>TRBV2|TRBD1|TRBJ1-2
ASGTDNYGYT
>TRBV3-1/TRBV3-2|-|TRBJ1-6
ASSRTGINSPLH
>TRBV30|TRBD1|TRBJ1-6
AWSAKAPGQRNSPLH
>TRBV19|-|TRBJ1-5
ATSPTANQPQH
>TRBV10-3|-|TRBJ1-5
AISPTGSNQPQH
>TRBV6-5|TRBD1|TRBJ1-1
ASTEDRVNTEAF
>TRBV5-1|TRBD2|TRBJ2-1
ASCQFGTSGAGTSNEQF
>TRBV5-1|TRBD1|TRBJ2-7
ASSTWTGPYEQY
>TRBV3-1/TRBV3-2|-|TRBJ2-5
ASSQSETQY
>TRBV28|-|TRBJ1-1
AGNRGGLNTEAF
>TRBV15|TRBD1|TRBJ1-3
ATSRTGEAGNTIY
>TRBV28|TRBD1|TRBJ2-1
ASSLQTGGLVSPNEQF